Listed below are T cell receptor beta chains from one sample, sequenced in a study of T cells in localized non-small cell lung cancer. Here immunoSEQ multiplex PCR was the method, and the copy in TCRdb shows in-frame clones only, minus some. Of about 21,000 clones in the sample, about four fifths are singletons; the top ten hold 2.4%. Sequenced material: peripheral blood, taken before any cancer treatment. The receptors here all came from a man aged 40 to 70 with stage I lung adenocarcinoma. CDR3s include the opening cysteine and the closing phenylalanine or tryptophan. A D gene is named only where the DNA matches it firmly. Rows give clone size only sometimes, using once, few, many, or a class for an expanded clone.

j_call | d_call | clone_size | v_call | cdr3_aa | cdr3_nt
TRBJ2-7 | - | - | TRBV6-1 | CASNAVPYEQYF | TGTGCCAGCAATGCAGTACCCTACGAGCAGTACTTC
TRBJ2-7 | TRBD2 | - | TRBV4-3 | CASSQELAGIAYEQYF | TGCGCCAGCAGCCAAGAACTAGCGGGAATCGCCTACGAGCAGTACTTC
TRBJ2-4 | - | - | TRBV6-1 | CATPSAKNIQYF | TGTGCCACCCCCTCTGCCAAAAACATTCAGTACTTC
TRBJ1-5 | - | - | TRBV4-1 | CASSQSGRVDSNQPQHF | TGCGCCAGCAGCCAAAGTGGGAGGGTGGATAGCAATCAGCCCCAGCATTTT
TRBJ2-2 | TRBD1 | few | TRBV7-9 | CASSLLTGVFTGELFF | TGTGCCAGCAGCTTGCTGACAGGGGTGTTTACCGGGGAGCTGTTTTTT
TRBJ1-1 | - | few | TRBV5-1 | CASSLLGDTEAFF | TGCGCCAGCAGCTTGTTGGGGGACACTGAAGCTTTCTTT
TRBJ2-7 | TRBD2 | - | TRBV25-1 | CASSSWGGGNEQYF | TGTGCCAGCAGTTCCTGGGGGGGAGGCAACGAGCAGTACTTC
TRBJ2-7 | - | once | TRBV7-2 | CASSYLFYEQYF | TGTGCCAGCAGTTACCTCTTCTACGAGCAGTACTTC
TRBJ2-7 | - | - | TRBV5-1 | CASSLGDFLSYEQYF | TGCGCCAGCAGCTTGGGGGACTTCCTATCCTACGAGCAGTACTTC
TRBJ2-1 | TRBD2 | once | TRBV9 | CASSVGPGGIYNEQFF | TGTGCCAGCAGCGTAGGACCGGGGGGGATCTACAATGAGCAGTTCTTC
TRBJ2-7 | - | - | TRBV30 | CAWPPGHEQYF | TGTGCCTGGCCGCCGGGCCACGAGCAGTACTTC
TRBJ1-2 | - | - | TRBV30 | CAWSARQVGNYGYTF | TGTGCCTGGAGTGCCCGACAGGTGGGGAACTATGGCTACACCTTC
TRBJ1-6 | TRBD1 | - | TRBV9 | CASSVDSQGRSNSPLHF | TGTGCCAGCAGCGTAGACTCACAGGGGAGGAGTAATTCACCCCTCCACTTT